The rows below give T cell receptor beta chains drawn from one sample of a study of Tregs in tolerant kidney transplant recipients. Assay: immunoSEQ multiplex PCR; the TCRdb copy retains only in-frame clones and omits some. The sample shows approximately 260,000 clones, about 80% of them seen only once. The material sequenced was CD4+ T cells from blood. The receptors originated from a human donor in good health. Each CDR3 is given with its conserved first and last residue. D genes are given only for firm matches. Clone sizes are given selectively: once, few, many, or a class where the clone is expanded.

j_gene,abundance,d_gene,v_gene,CDR3nt,CDR3aa
TRBJ2-3,-,TRBD2,TRBV6-1,TGTGCCAGCAGTGAAGGAGGCGGGGGGGCCCCCGATACGCAGTATTTT,CASSEGGGGAPDTQYF
TRBJ2-1,-,TRBD2,TRBV5-1,TGCGCCAGCAGCGGAAGACTAGCGGGAGGCCACAATGAGCAGTTCTTC,CASSGRLAGGHNEQFF
TRBJ2-7,-,TRBD1,TRBV5-1,TGCGCCAGCAGCTTGGAGGGGGCAGGAACCTACGAGCAGTACTTC,CASSLEGAGTYEQYF
TRBJ2-7,few,-,TRBV18,TGTGCCAGCTCACCTACAGGAATCTACGAGCAGTACTTC,CASSPTGIYEQYF
TRBJ2-2,-,TRBD2,TRBV5-8,TGTGCCAGCAGCTTGGGACGGGACTACAGCACCGGGGAGCTGTTTTTT,CASSLGRDYSTGELFF
TRBJ2-1,-,-,TRBV27,TGTGCCAGCAGTATAGGACTCATGAGGGATGAGCAGTTCTTC,CASSIGLMRDEQFF
TRBJ2-3,-,TRBD2,TRBV7-9,TGTGCCAGCAGCCGGCGGGGGGCAACCACAGATACGCAGTATTTT,CASSRRGATTDTQYF
TRBJ1-2,-,-,TRBV19,TGTGCCAGTAGTAAAGACAGGAACTATGGCTACACCTTC,CASSKDRNYGYTF
TRBJ2-5,-,TRBD1,TRBV6-5,TGTGCCAGCAGTCCCACTCGACAGGGCTTGACCCAGTACTTC,CASSPTRQGLTQYF
TRBJ1-1,-,-,TRBV5-1,TGCGCCAGCAGCCAGCGTCAGCTGAACACTGAAGCTTTCTTT,CASSQRQLNTEAFF
TRBJ1-1,-,-,TRBV18,TGTGCCAGCTCACCCTCGTCTCTCGGAGGAACGACTGAAGCTTTCTTT,CASSPSSLGGTTEAFF
TRBJ2-1,-,-,TRBV5-1,TGCGCCAGCAGCTTGCCGCGATTACAGCGAAACAATGAGCAGTTCTTC,CASSLPRLQRNNEQFF
TRBJ1-5,-,-,TRBV30,TGTGCCTGGAGTGTACGAGGTAAGGGTAGCAATCAGCCCCAGCATTTT,CAWSVRGKGSNQPQHF
TRBJ2-1,-,-,TRBV7-3,TGTGCCAGCAGCTTAACCTACAGGGCCGAGCAGTTCTTC,CASSLTYRAEQFF
TRBJ1-1,-,-,TRBV29-1,TGCAGCGTTCTAGGGCCTTGGGGTGAAGCTTTCTTT,CSVLGPWGEAFF
TRBJ2-7,-,-,TRBV6-1,TGTGCCAGCGGTAGGACATTCTCCTACGAGCAGTACTTC,CASGRTFSYEQYF
TRBJ1-6,-,-,TRBV5-4,TGTGCCAGCAGCTTCGGACGGAGCCGAAGTCCACCCCTCCACTTT,CASSFGRSRSPPLHF
TRBJ2-7,-,TRBD1,TRBV7-8,TGTGCCAGCAGCCCTAAACCTTCCGGGACAGGGGGACCGAGTAACCTCGAGCAGTACTTC,CASSPKPSGTGGPSNLEQYF
TRBJ2-7,-,-,TRBV5-1,TGCGCCAGCAGCGCCTCATCAGAGATAATTTCCTACGAGCAGTACTTC,CASSASSEIISYEQYF
TRBJ2-5,-,TRBD1,TRBV7-9,TGTGCCAGCAGGTCCGGGACAGGGCAAGAGACCCAGTACTTC,CASRSGTGQETQYF
TRBJ2-3,-,TRBD2,TRBV4-1,TGCGCCAGCAGCCAAGTAGTAGCGGGGGAGGATACGCAGTATTTT,CASSQVVAGEDTQYF
TRBJ2-3,-,TRBD2,TRBV7-6,TGTGCCAGCAGGTCCGGGACTAGACACACAGATACGCAGTATTTT,CASRSGTRHTDTQYF
TRBJ2-5,-,TRBD2,TRBV4-2,TGTGCCAGCAGCCGCGTCGGGGGGGCGGAGGAGACCCAGTACTTC,CASSRVGGAEETQYF
TRBJ1-5,-,TRBD1,TRBV19,TGTGCCAGTAGTAGAGACAGGGAATGGAGGCAGCCCCAGCATTTT,CASSRDREWRQPQHF
TRBJ1-1,-,-,TRBV5-1,TGCGCCAGCAGCTACAAAGACAATGGGGCTTACACTGAAGCTTTCTTT,CASSYKDNGAYTEAFF
TRBJ2-7,-,TRBD2,TRBV4-1,TGCGCCAGCAGCCAGGCCGGGACTAGCGGGTACGAGCAGTACTTC,CASSQAGTSGYEQYF
TRBJ1-1,-,-,TRBV10-1,TGCGCCAGCCGCCCAAGCCGGGGGATGAACACTGAAGCTTTCTTT,CASRPSRGMNTEAFF
TRBJ1-5,-,-,TRBV6-5,TGTGCCAGCAGTCTTCTAAGGGGCAATCAGCCCCAGCATTTT,CASSLLRGNQPQHF
TRBJ1-2,few,TRBD1,TRBV4-1,TGCGCCAGCAGCCCCTGGGTGGTGGGACAGGGGTACTATGGCTACACCTTC,CASSPWVVGQGYYGYTF
TRBJ2-7,-,-,TRBV11-3,TGTGCCAGCAGCTTAGGTATGGGCGCCTACGAGCAGTACTTC,CASSLGMGAYEQYF
TRBJ1-3,-,TRBD1,TRBV18,TGTGCCAGCTCACCATCCGGACAGGGGATGTCTGGAAACACCATATATTTT,CASSPSGQGMSGNTIYF
TRBJ2-4,-,TRBD2,TRBV5-1,TGCGCCAGCAGCCCTATTACTAGCGGGAGTATAGCCAAAAACATTCAGTACTTC,CASSPITSGSIAKNIQYF
TRBJ1-1,-,-,TRBV9,TGTGCCAGCAGCGTAGATTGGGGGGTGGGCACTGAAGCTTTCTTT,CASSVDWGVGTEAFF
TRBJ1-1,-,TRBD1,TRBV5-1,TGCGCCAGCAGCTTGGCCGGACCCGGGACAGGGGTCGTGTACACTGAAGCTTTCTTT,CASSLAGPGTGVVYTEAFF
TRBJ1-2,few,TRBD1,TRBV7-3,TGTGCCAGCAGCCTCACCGGACAGGGGGCATATGGCTACACCTTC,CASSLTGQGAYGYTF
TRBJ1-2,-,TRBD1,TRBV19,TGTGCCAGTAGCCGGGACGGCAGGGGGCTCTATGGCTACACCTTC,CASSRDGRGLYGYTF